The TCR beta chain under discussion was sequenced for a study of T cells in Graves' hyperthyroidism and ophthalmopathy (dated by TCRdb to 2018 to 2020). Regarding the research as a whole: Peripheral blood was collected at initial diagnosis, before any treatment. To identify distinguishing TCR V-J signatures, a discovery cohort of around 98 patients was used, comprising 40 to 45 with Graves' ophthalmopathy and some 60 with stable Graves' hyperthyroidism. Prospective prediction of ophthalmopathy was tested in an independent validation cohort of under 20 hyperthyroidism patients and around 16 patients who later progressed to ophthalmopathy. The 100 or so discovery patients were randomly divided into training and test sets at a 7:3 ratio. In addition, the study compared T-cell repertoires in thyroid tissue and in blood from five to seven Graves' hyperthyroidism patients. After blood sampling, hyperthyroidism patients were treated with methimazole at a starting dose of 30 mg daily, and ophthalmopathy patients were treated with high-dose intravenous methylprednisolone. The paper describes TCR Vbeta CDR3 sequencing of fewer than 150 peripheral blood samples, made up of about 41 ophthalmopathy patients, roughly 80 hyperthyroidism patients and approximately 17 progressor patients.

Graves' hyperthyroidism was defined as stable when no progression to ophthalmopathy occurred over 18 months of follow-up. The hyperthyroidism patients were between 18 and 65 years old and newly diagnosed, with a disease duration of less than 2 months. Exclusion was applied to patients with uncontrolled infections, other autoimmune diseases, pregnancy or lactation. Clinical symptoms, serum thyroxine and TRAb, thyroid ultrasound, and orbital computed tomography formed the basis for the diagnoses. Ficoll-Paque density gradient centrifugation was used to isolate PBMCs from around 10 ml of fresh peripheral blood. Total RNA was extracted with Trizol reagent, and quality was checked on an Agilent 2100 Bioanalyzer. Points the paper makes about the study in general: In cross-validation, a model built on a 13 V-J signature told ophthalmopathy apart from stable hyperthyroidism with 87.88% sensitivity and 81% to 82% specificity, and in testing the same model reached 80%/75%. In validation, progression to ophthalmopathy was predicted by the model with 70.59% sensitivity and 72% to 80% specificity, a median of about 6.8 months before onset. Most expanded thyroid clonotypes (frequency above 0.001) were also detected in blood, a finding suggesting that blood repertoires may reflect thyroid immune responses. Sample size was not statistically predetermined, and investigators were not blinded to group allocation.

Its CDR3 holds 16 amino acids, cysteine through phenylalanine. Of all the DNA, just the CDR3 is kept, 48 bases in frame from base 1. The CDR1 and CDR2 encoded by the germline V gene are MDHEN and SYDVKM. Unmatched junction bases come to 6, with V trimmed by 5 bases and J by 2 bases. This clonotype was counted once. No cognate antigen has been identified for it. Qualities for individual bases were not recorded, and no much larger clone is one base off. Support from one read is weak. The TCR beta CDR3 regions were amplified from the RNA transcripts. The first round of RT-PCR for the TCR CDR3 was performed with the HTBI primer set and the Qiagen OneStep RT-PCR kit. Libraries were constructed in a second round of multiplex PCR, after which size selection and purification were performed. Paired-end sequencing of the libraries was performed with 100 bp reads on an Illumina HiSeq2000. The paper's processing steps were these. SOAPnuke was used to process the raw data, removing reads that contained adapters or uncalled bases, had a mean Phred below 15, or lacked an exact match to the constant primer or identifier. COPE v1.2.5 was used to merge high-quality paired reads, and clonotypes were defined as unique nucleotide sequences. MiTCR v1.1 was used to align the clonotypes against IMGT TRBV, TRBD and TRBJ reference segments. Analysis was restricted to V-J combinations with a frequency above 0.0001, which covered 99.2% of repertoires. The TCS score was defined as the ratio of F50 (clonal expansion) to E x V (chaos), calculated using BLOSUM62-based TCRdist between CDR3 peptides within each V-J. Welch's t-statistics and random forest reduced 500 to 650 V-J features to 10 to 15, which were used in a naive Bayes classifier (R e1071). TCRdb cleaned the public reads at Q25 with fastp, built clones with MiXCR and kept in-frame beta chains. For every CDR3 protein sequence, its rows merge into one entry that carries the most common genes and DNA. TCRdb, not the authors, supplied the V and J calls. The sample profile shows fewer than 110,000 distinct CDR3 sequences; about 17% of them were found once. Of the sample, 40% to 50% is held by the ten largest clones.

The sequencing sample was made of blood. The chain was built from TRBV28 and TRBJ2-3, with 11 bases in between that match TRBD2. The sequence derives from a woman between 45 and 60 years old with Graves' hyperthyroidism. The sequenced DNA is TGTGCCAGCAGTACCGGGACTAGCGGTAACACAGATACGCAGTATTTT. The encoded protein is CASSTGTSGNTDTQYF.